This T cell receptor beta chain was captured in a study of blood T cell repertoires in COVID-19. Per the authors' pipeline: For nucleated cells, counts were estimated from reference gene primer amplification. Clones were read by immunoSEQ multiplex PCR, and TCRdb kept only the in-frame ones, dropping some. The V and J calls and the clone size are those of that table, but D and trimming were determined from the DNA. The repertoire consists of about 6,200 clones, with 74% occurring once and the leading ten covering more than 12%. Trimming shortened V by 5 bases and J by 0 bases, and 10 bases separated the two germline ends. This CDR3 comprises 14 residues. From germline, CDR1 is SGHVS and CDR2 FNYEAQ.

The chain employs TRBV7-6 and TRBJ1-1; D remains unclear. This TCR came from a man aged 55 to 70 with acute or convalescent COVID-19. The sample was peripheral blood. The CDR3 DNA reads TGTGCCAGCAGCCATCCGGGGATGAACACTGAAGCTTTCTTT. It translates to CASSHPGMNTEAFF.